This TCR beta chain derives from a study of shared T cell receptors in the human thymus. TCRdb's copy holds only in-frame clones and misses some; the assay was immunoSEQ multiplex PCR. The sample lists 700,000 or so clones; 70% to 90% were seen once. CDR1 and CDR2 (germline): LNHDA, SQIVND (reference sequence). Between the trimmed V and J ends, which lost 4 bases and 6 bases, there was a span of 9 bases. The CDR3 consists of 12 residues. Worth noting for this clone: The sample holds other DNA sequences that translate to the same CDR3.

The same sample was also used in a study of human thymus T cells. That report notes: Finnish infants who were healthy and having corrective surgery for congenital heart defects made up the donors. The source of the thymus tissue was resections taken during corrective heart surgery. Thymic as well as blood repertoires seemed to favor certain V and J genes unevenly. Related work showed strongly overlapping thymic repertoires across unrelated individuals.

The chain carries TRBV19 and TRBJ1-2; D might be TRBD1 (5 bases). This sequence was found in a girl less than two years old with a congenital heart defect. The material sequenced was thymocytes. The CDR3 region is CASSRQGNGYTF. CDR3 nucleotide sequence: TGTGCCAGTAGTAGGCAGGGTAATGGCTACACCTTC. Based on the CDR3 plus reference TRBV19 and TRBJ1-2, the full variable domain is DGGITQSPKYLFRKEGQNVTLSCEQNLNHDAMYWYRQDPGQGLRLIYYSQIVNDFQKGDIAEGYSVSREKKESFPLTVTSAQKNPTAFYLCASSRQGNGYTFGSGTRLTVV.